The 25 T cell receptor beta chains below were found in one sample sequenced in a study of blood T cells in healthy people across ages. Then a second PCR, running roughly 7 to 11 cycles, was carried out with a sample-barcoded 5' primer and a J-beta primer mix. One entry per CDR3 protein, called by TCRdb with MiXCR from the 5' RACE reads. The sample has about 970,000 distinct CDR3 sequences; roughly 51% are singletons. Sequencing was done on a sample of blood. The receptors stem from a woman aged 55 to 70 in good health.

A single count supports this clonotype. A much larger clone differs from this one at a single base, so this may be a read error. Here the CDR3 DNA reads TGTGCCATCAGTGGGGAAGGGCGCCAAGGGACCCAGTACTTC. Translation gives CAISGEGRQGTQYF. This chain uses TRBV10-3 with TRBJ2-7; D is ambiguous. The DNA end favors TRBJ2-5, so the J call may be wrong. The CDR3 contains 14 residues. Germline assignment: CDR1 ENHRY and CDR2 SYGVKD.

The table lists this clonotype with a few counts. This chain links TRBV7-2 with TRBJ2-4; tentative D call: TRBD1 (6 bases). The ends were cut back, 7 bases at V and 9 bases at J, with 13 bases in the middle. CDR3 length: 12 amino acids. The V gene's germline CDR1 is SGHTA and CDR2 FQGNSA. The CDR3 protein is CASTQGIAIQYF. The CDR3 bases are TGTGCCAGCACCCAGGGGATAGCCATTCAGTACTTC.

The chain combines TRBV27 with TRBJ1-6, with unresolved D. Germline CDR1 reads MNHEY; CDR2 reads SMNVEV (reference sequence). The CDR3 length is 14 residues. The ends were cut back, 2 bases at V and 8 bases at J, with 10 bases in the middle. In DNA form, the CDR3 reads TGTGCCAGCAGTTTAGGTCAGGAATATTCACCCCTCCACTTT. Its protein is CASSLGQEYSPLHF.

The rearrangement links TRBV6-6 to TRBJ1-1; no reliable D call. The CDR3 totals 12 residues. Per germline, CDR1 MNHNY and CDR2 SVGAGI (reference sequence). V lost 7 bases to trimming and J lost 4 bases, with 10 bases between them. As DNA, the CDR3 is TGTGCCAGCACCGATCTGAGCACTGAAGCTTTCTTT. Residues: CASTDLSTEAFF.

In its sample, this clonotype was seen a few times. The rearrangement links TRBV12-3 or TRBV12-4 to TRBJ2-7; 7 bases match TRBD2. The trim removed 6 bases at V and 6 bases at J, leaving 8 bases unmatched. The CDR3 is made up of 13 amino acids. The CDR3: CASSSMRGSEQYF. The CDR3 nucleotides are TGTGCCAGCAGCTCCATGCGCGGGAGCGAGCAGTACTTC.

The chain employs TRBV20-1 and TRBJ2-7; the match to TRBD2 covers 7 bases. CDR1 is DFQATT and CDR2 is SNEGSKA in the germline V gene (reference sequence). The CDR3 is 14 amino acids. The trim removed 3 bases at V and 7 bases at J, leaving 12 bases unmatched. CDR3 DNA: TGCAGTGCTAGTGGGGGGGTTACCTACAATGAGCAGTACTTC. Translating it yields CSASGGVTYNEQYF.

The chain joins TRBV11-1 to TRBJ2-2, with a weak D call TRBD2 (5 bases). Germline-derived CDR1 and CDR2 are SGHAT and FQDESV (reference sequence). Trimming stripped 5 bases from V and 6 bases from J, with 16 bases between. There are 15 residues in the CDR3. As DNA, the CDR3 is TGTGCCAGCAGCCCCAAGTACGCTAGCCCCGGGGAGCTGTTTTTT. It specifies CASSPKYASPGELFF.

This chain links TRBV11-2 with TRBJ2-1; no definite D call. Germline values: CDR1 SGHAT, CDR2 FQNNGV. This CDR3 is 11 amino acids long. Between the trimmed V and J ends, which lost 5 bases and 10 bases, there was a span of 9 bases. The CDR3 sequence is CASSVFDEQFF. The CDR3 DNA reads TGTGCCAGCAGCGTTTTTGACGAGCAGTTCTTC.

This chain links TRBV29-1 with TRBJ2-5; 11 nucleotides match TRBD1. The J call could be wrong; TRBJ2-7 is a better fit for the DNA end. CDR1 and CDR2 from the germline V gene are SQVTM and ANQGSEA. This CDR3 is 13 amino acids long. CDR3 bases: TGCAGCGTCCGGACAGGGGGCAAATACGAGCAGTACTTC. Amino acids: CSVRTGGKYEQYF.

CDR3 protein: CSTRQGAAQETQYF. The CDR3 DNA follows: TGCAGCACTCGCCAAGGGGCAGCCCAAGAGACCCAGTACTTC. This chain links TRBV29-1 with TRBJ2-5; D may be TRBD1 (5 bases). Germline V CDR1 and CDR2: SQVTM, ANQGSEA. The CDR3 length is 14 residues. Trimming removed 8 bases from V and 1 base from J, with 17 bases in between.

This clonotype has only a few counts. The genes are TRBV11-2 and TRBJ2-6, with D unclear. V lost 4 bases to trimming and J lost 4 bases, with 14 bases between them. The CDR3 is 16 residues long. From germline, CDR1 is SGHAT and CDR2 FQNNGV. The CDR3 nucleotides are TGTGCCAGCAGCTCCCTGCCTTCGCGGGGGGCCAACGTCCTGACTTTC. Amino acids: CASSSLPSRGANVLTF.

The chain uses TRBV4-1 and TRBJ2-1, with D possibly TRBD2 on 5 matching bases. The J call may be in error: the DNA end matches TRBJ2-7 better. The CDR3 is 18 residues long. Germline CDR1 is MGHRA and CDR2 is YSYEKL. The CDR3 region is CASSRGLATTFSYNEQYF. The CDR3 DNA reads as TGCGCCAGCAGCCGAGGACTGGCGACAACCTTCTCCTACAATGAGCAGTACTTC.

In DNA, the CDR3 is TGCAGTGCAAAAAATCATGCGGGAGACGGCGAGCAGTACTTC. It is translated as CSAKNHAGDGEQYF. The gene calls are TRBV20-1 and TRBJ2-7; 7 bases are shared with TRBD2. This CDR3 is 14 amino acids long. The germline CDR1 and CDR2 sequences are DFQATT and SNEGSKA (reference sequence). After removal of 6 bases from V and 6 bases from J, the junction contained 14 bases not matched to a gene.

The V and J genes are TRBV20-1 and TRBJ2-7; 8 bases fit TRBD1. With 2 bases clipped from V and 2 bases from J, the junction kept 5 bases outside the gene matches. This CDR3 contains 14 residues. CDR1 is DFQATT and CDR2 is SNEGSKA in the germline V gene (reference sequence). CDR3 nucleotides: TGCAGTGCTAGAAAAGACAGGGGAGCCTACGAGCAGTACTTC. It specifies CSARKDRGAYEQYF.

V is TRBV27 and J is TRBJ1-5, with no clear D. There are 13 residues in the CDR3. Deletions cut 2 bases from V and 3 bases from J, with 5 bases between. CDR1 is MNHEY and CDR2 is SMNVEV in the germline V gene (reference sequence). CDR3 DNA sequence: TGTGCCAGCAGTTTAGAGAACAATCAGCCCCAGCATTTT. This codes for CASSLENNQPQHF.

This rearrangement joins TRBV29-1 to TRBJ1-3, with 7 bases fitting TRBD1. CDR3 length: 15 residues. V shed 4 bases, J shed 2 bases, and the junction held 8 bases outside the gene matches. Germline CDR1 is SQVTM and CDR2 is ANQGSEA. This CDR3 is CSVALRRGPGNTIYF. CDR3 nucleotides: TGCAGCGTTGCCCTTCGGAGGGGGCCTGGAAACACCATATATTTT.

The chain uses TRBV27 and TRBJ2-3; 10 nucleotides align to TRBD2. CDR3 length: 15 amino acids. Per the germline V gene, CDR1 is MNHEY and CDR2 is SMNVEV (reference sequence). V lost 0 bases and J lost 6; bases outside the gene matches: 3. The CDR3 DNA follows: TGTGCCAGCAGTTTATCACGTAGCGGGAGGGATACGCAGTATTTT. This codes for CASSLSRSGRDTQYF.

The CDR3 nucleotides are TGTGCCAGCAGACGCGGAACACAAGACTACGAGCAGTACTTC. This codes for CASRRGTQDYEQYF. The chain carries TRBV2 and TRBJ2-7; D unclear. With 6 bases removed from V and 3 bases from J, the gap between germline ends came to 15 bases. This CDR3 comprises 14 residues. CDR1 and CDR2 (germline): SNHLY, FYNNEI.

This chain uses TRBV2 with TRBJ2-1, with TRBD2 matching 11 bases. CDR3 length equals 14 residues. Trimming removed 10 bases from V and 9 bases from J; junction bases left unmatched: 11. Germline assignment: CDR1 SNHLY and CDR2 FYNNEI. CDR3 coding DNA: TGTGCCACCAACCCGGGACTAGCGGAAGTTGAGCAGTTCTTC. Protein: CATNPGLAEVEQFF.

The J gene is TRBJ2-1, the V gene TRBV3-1; 9 bases are a match to TRBD2. This CDR3 is built from 17 residues. The germline V gene encodes CDR1 LGHDT and CDR2 YNNKEL (reference sequence). V lost 0 bases, J lost 4 bases, and 7 bases stayed unmatched. CDR3 DNA: TGTGCCAGCAGCCAAGAAAATGCGGGAGGGCTTTACAATGAGCAGTTCTTC. Its translation is CASSQENAGGLYNEQFF.

Remarks on this clonotype: This could be a read error, since a much larger clone is one nucleotide away. The chain employs TRBV4-2 and TRBJ2-5, with D unclear. From germline, CDR1 is LGHNA and CDR2 YNFKEQ. The CDR3 totals 16 residues. The CDR3 protein is CASSQEGRTYQATQYF. DNA of the CDR3: TGTGCCAGCAGCCAAGAGGGTAGGACGTACCAAGCGACCCAGTACTTC.

This clonotype was counted between two and nine times. For the CDR3, the DNA is TGTGCCTCTGGTTTATTAACTAACTATGGCTACACCTTC. It codes for CASGLLTNYGYTF. V and J are TRBV10-3 and TRBJ1-2; D unresolved. Trimming pared 11 bases from V and 0 bases from J, leaving 13 bases between. CDR1 and CDR2 from the germline V gene are ENHRY and SYGVKD. This CDR3 is built from 13 residues.

The chain joins TRBV6-2 or TRBV6-3 to TRBJ2-3; no reliable D call. The V and J ends lost 1 base and 6 bases respectively, with 8 bases between them. This CDR3 is 13 amino acids long. CDR1 is MNHEY, CDR2 SVGEGT, per germline. CDR3 in DNA: TGTGCCAGCAGTTACTGGGTGTTGGATACGCAGTATTTT. It encodes CASSYWVLDTQYF.

The rearrangement uses TRBV20-1 and TRBJ1-5; TRBD1 aligns across 7 bases. Trimming at V came to 1 base and at J to 3 bases, leaving 3 bases not matched to a gene. Looked up from germline, CDR1 is DFQATT and CDR2 is SNEGSKA (reference sequence). The CDR3 runs 14 residues. For the CDR3, the DNA is TGCAGTGCTAGAGTGGGACAGTTCAATCAGCCCCAGCATTTT. This encodes CSARVGQFNQPQHF.

Only one count was recorded for this clonotype. The chain uses TRBV11-2 and TRBJ2-7; D remains unclear. The CDR3 contains 16 residues. V was clipped by 0 bases and J by 2 bases, with 14 bases between them. CDR1 is SGHAT and CDR2 is FQNNGV in the germline V gene. The CDR3 DNA reads as TGTGCCAGCAGCTTAGATTGGGCGATAGAAACCTACGAGCAGTACTTC. Its protein product is CASSLDWAIETYEQYF.